This T cell receptor (beta chain) was captured in a study of graft-versus-host responses after intestinal transplantation. Across the whole study: Each of the recipients got a multivisceral, liver-intestinal, or isolated intestinal transplant. Every one of the recipients received anti-thymocyte globulin induction and afterwards took tacrolimus and steroids for three to four years.

Regarding the study as a whole: Peak levels of circulating GvH clones tracked with early post-transplant HvG declines. There were GvH clones found in recipient marrow, and some of them appeared first in ileum or blood.

The CDR3 length is 17 residues. V was pared by 7 bases and J by 4 bases, with 16 bases of the junction left unmatched. From germline, CDR1 is SNHLY and CDR2 FYNNEI. TCRdb keeps only in-frame clones here, not all; method: immunoSEQ multiplex PCR. The data hold tens of thousands of clones, with 75% to 95% observed a single time. Notes on this clone: The antigen is undetermined.

Sequenced material: unstimulated CD8+ T cells sorted from spleen or lymph node cells, taken before intestinal transplant. This receptor was taken from a human donor who received an intestinal transplant. This rearrangement joins TRBV2 to TRBJ1-2; TRBD1 agrees at 9 bases. The CDR3 sequence is CASNRPPTGGDLYGYTF. Here the CDR3 DNA reads TGTGCCAGCAATAGACCTCCTACAGGGGGCGATCTCTATGGCTACACCTTC.